This TCR beta chain was captured in a study of cytomegalovirus exposure and HLA in healthy donors. This CDR3 comprises 15 residues. Looked up from germline, CDR1 is ENHRY and CDR2 is SYGVKD. The ends lost 6 bases at V and 6 bases at J; junction bases unmatched: 11. The PCR made use of 60 Vbeta and 13 Jbeta primers. Here immunoSEQ multiplex PCR was the method, and the copy in TCRdb shows in-frame clones only, minus some. The table records around 150,000 clones, about 60% of them present only once. Study-wide points: A missense DCLRE1C variant was associated with V- and J-gene trimming of TCR beta chains in a later analysis, and an independent cohort replicated the association.

Concerning this clone itself: The antigen is not known.

Sequencing input: PBMCs. The V call is TRBV10-3, the J call TRBJ2-3; 8 bases agree with TRBD2. The receptor was derived from a woman aged 55-70 years in good health and CMV-seropositive. For the CDR3, the DNA is TGTGCCATCAGCCCGACTAGCGTTAGAACGGATACGCAGTATTTT. Protein product: CAISPTSVRTDTQYF.